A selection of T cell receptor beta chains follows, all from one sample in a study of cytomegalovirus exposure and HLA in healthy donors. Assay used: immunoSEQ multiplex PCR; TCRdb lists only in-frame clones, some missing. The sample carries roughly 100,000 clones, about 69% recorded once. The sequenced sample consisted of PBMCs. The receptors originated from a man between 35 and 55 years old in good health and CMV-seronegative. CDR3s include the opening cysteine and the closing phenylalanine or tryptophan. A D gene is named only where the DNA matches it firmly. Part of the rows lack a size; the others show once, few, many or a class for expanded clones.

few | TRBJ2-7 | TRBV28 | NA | TGTGCCAGCCGGCCCGCCAGGCGTAGCGAGCAGTACTTC | CASRPARRSEQYF
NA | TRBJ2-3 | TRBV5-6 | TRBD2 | TGTGCCAGCAGCAGAGGACTAGCGGGAGGAATAGATACGCAGTATTTT | CASSRGLAGGIDTQYF
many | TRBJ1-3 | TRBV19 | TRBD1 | TGTGCCAGTAGTACCCTGACAGGGGCTGGAAACACCATATATTTT | CASSTLTGAGNTIYF
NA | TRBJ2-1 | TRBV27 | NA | TGTGCCAGCTCAGTGGTCTCCTACAATGAGCAGTTCTTC | CASSVVSYNEQFF
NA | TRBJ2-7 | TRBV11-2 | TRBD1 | TGTGCCAGCAGCGAGGACAGGGGGCTCTACGAGCAGTACTTC | CASSEDRGLYEQYF
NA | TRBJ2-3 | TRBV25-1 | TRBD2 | TGTGCCAGCAGTGAATCCCCGACTAGCGGGAGTGATACGCAGTATTTT | CASSESPTSGSDTQYF
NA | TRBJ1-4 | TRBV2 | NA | TGTGCCAGCATTAACCCTACAACTAATGAAAAACTGTTTTTT | CASINPTTNEKLFF
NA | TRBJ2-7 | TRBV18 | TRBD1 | TGTGCCAGCTCACCTCCGGGACAGGCGCCATACGAGCAGTACTTC | CASSPPGQAPYEQYF
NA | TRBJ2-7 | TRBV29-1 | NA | TGCAGCGCAACGGACATACACTCCTACGAGCAGTACTTC | CSATDIHSYEQYF
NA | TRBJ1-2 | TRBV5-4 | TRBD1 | TGTGCCAGCAGCTCAACAGGGGCCTTCTATGGCTACACCTTC | CASSSTGAFYGYTF
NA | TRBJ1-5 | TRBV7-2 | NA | TGTGCCAGCAGCTTACAGGGAAATCAGCCCCAGCATTTT | CASSLQGNQPQHF
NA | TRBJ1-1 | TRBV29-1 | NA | TGCAGCGCCGAGAGGAGTGCCACTGAAGCTTTCTTT | CSAERSATEAFF
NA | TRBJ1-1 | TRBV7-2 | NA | TGTGCCAGCAGCTTAGAACATGCTCGCCCCCGGGTTAGAGGAACTGAAGCTTTCTTT | CASSLEHARPRVRGTEAFF
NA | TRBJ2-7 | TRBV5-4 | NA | TGTGCCAGCAGCTTGTCGGGGGGCGTGGGCGAGCAGTACTTC | CASSLSGGVGEQYF
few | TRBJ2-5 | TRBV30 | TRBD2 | TGTGCCTGGAGTGCCGGGACTAGTTTAAAGACCCAGTACTTC | CAWSAGTSLKTQYF
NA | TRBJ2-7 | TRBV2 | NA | TGTGCCAGCAGCCCAGGGCTGGGTGTTTTCTACGAGCAGTACTTC | CASSPGLGVFYEQYF
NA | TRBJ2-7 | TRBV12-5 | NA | TGTGCTAGTGGTCCCTCCGGCGAGCAGTACTTC | CASGPSGEQYF
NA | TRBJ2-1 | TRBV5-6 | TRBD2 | TGTGCCAGCAGCTGGGCAACCGGGACTAGCGGGAGTGGGTATGAGCAGTTCTTC | CASSWATGTSGSGYEQFF
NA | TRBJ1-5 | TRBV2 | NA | TGTGCCAGCAAATTTTCTTCGTATAGCAATCAGCCCCAGCATTTT | CASKFSSYSNQPQHF
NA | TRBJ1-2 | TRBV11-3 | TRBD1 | TGTGCCAGCAGCTTCACTCATCGGCGGACAGGGTCTTATGGCTACACCTTC | CASSFTHRRTGSYGYTF
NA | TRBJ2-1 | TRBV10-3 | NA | TGTGCCACCCAGGGACTGGACTACAATGAGCAGTTCTTC | CATQGLDYNEQFF
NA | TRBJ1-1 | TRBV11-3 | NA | TGTGCCAGCAGCTTAGATAAGGGGACTTACACTGAAGCTTTCTTT | CASSLDKGTYTEAFF
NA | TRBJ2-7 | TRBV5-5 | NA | TGTGCCAGCAGTGCGGCGGGACCCCGTGTATTATACGAGCAGTACTTC | CASSAAGPRVLYEQYF
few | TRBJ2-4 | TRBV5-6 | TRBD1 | TGTGCCAGCAGGCGGGGGGACAGGGGTGGAAACATTCAGTACTTC | CASRRGDRGGNIQYF
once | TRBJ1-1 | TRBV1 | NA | TGCACCAGCAGCCGACAGGGGTTGAACACTGAAGCTTTCTTT | CTSSRQGLNTEAFF
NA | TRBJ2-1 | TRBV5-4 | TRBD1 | TGTGCCAGCAGCTTCTCCGGGACAGGGAACAATGAGCAGTTCTTC | CASSFSGTGNNEQFF
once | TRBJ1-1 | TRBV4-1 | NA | TGCGCCAGCAGCCCTCGGGGGACTGAAGCTTTCTTT | CASSPRGTEAFF
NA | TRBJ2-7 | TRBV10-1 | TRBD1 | TGCGCCAGCACTCCGGGACAGGGGGCTTACGAGCAGTACTTC | CASTPGQGAYEQYF
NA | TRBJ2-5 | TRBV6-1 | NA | TGTGCCAGCACAAGCGGGGACACTAAAGAGACCCAGTACTTC | CASTSGDTKETQYF
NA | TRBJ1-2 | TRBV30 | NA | TGTGCCTGGAGTGTACGGGACTATGGCTACACCTTC | CAWSVRDYGYTF
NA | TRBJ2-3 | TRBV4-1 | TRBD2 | TGCGCCAGCAGCCGAGCGGGGGGGCAGGGTTCAGATACGCAGTATTTT | CASSRAGGQGSDTQYF
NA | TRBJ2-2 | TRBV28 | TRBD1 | TGTGCCAGCAGGGGGACAGAGTTAACCGGGGAGCTGTTTTTT | CASRGTELTGELFF
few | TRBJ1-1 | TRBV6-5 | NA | TGTGCCAGCAGTTACGAGCCAGGGGCTGAAGCTTTCTTT | CASSYEPGAEAFF
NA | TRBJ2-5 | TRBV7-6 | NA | TGTGCCAGCAGCTTCCCAGGGGGGGAGACCCAGTACTTC | CASSFPGGETQYF
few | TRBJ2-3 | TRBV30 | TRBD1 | TGTGCCAGGGACAGGGAGAGCACAGATACGCAGTATTTT | CARDRESTDTQYF
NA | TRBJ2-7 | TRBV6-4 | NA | TGTGCCAGCAGTGGGGGAGGGGGGGACAGGATCGACGAGCAGTACTTC | CASSGGGGDRIDEQYF
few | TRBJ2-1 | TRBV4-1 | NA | TGCGCCAGCAGCCTAAAGAGAAGGGGCGTCTACAATGAGCAGTTCTTC | CASSLKRRGVYNEQFF
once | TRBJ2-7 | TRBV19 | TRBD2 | TGTGCCACACAATCGGGAGGATGGGACGAGCAGTACTTC | CATQSGGWDEQYF
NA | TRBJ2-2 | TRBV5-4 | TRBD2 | TGTGCCAGCAGCAAGGGACTAGCGGGAGGCAGGACCGGGGAGCTGTTTTTT | CASSKGLAGGRTGELFF
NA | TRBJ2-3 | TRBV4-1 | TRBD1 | TGCGCCAGCAGCACGACAGGGGCCAGCACAGATACGCAGTATTTT | CASSTTGASTDTQYF
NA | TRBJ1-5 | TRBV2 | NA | TGTGCCAGCAGTAGCGGAATCAATCAGCCCCAGCATTTT | CASSSGINQPQHF
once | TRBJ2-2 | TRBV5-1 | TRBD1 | TGCGCCAGCAGCCGGGACAGGGAGGGGACCGGGGAGCTGTTTTTT | CASSRDREGTGELFF
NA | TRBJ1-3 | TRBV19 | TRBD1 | TGTGCCAGTAGTGTAGGGGGGACAGCCTCCTCTGGAAACACCATATATTTT | CASSVGGTASSGNTIYF
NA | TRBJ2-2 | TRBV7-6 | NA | TGTGCCAGCAGCTTATCCGGGTCCGGGGAGCTGTTTTTT | CASSLSGSGELFF
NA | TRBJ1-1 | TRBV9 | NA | TGTGCCAGCAGCGTTCGGGGGGCGCACACTGAAGCTTTCTTT | CASSVRGAHTEAFF
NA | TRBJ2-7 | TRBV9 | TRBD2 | TGTGCCAGCAGCGGAGAGGGACTAGCGGGGGACTACGAGCAGTACTTC | CASSGEGLAGDYEQYF
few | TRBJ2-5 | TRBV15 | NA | TGTGCCACCAGCAGAGAGGGCGGGGACCAAGAGACCCAGTACTTC | CATSREGGDQETQYF
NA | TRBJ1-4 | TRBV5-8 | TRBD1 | TGTGCCAGCAGCTCCGGACAGGCAACTAATGAAAAACTGTTTTTT | CASSSGQATNEKLFF
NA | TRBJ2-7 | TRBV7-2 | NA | TGTGCCAGCCAGAGGAACGGCGGCTACGAGCAGTACTTC | CASQRNGGYEQYF
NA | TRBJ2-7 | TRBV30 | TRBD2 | TGTGCCTATACGCTAGCGGGTCGCTCCTACGAGCAGTACTTC | CAYTLAGRSYEQYF
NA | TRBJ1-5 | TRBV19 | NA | TGTGCCAGTAGTAGGGCAGTACATAGCAATCAGCCCCAGCATTTT | CASSRAVHSNQPQHF
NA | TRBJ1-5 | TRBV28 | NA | TGTGCCAGCAGCCAACAGGAATATAGCAATCAGCCCCAGCATTTT | CASSQQEYSNQPQHF
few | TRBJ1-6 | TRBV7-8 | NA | TGTGCCAGCAGCCAAAACAGGGCTAATTCACCCCTCCACTTT | CASSQNRANSPLHF
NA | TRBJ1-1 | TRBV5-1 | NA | TGCGCCAGCAGCTTGCCAGGGACTGTCCCTGAAGCTTTCTTT | CASSLPGTVPEAFF
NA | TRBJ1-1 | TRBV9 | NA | TGTGCCAGCAGCGTAGTTGGGGAGGGCACTGAAGCTTTCTTT | CASSVVGEGTEAFF
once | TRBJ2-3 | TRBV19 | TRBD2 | TGTGCCAGTACCGCGGGAGAAGCAGATACGCAGTATTTT | CASTAGEADTQYF
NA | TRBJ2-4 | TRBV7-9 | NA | TGTGCCAGCAGTTCGACAGAGAACATTCAGTACTTC | CASSSTENIQYF
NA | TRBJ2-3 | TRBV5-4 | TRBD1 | TGTGCCAGCAGCACGACAGGGCCAGATACGCAGTATTTT | CASSTTGPDTQYF
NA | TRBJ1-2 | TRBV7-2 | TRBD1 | TGTGCCAGCAGCTTAGAGGGACAGGCCCGCTATGGCTACACCTTC | CASSLEGQARYGYTF